Shown below are 30 T cell receptor beta chains from a single sample sequenced in a study of beta chain features in type 1 diabetes. Study findings and constraints: Moderate but significant shortening of TCRB CDR3s was recorded in all four CD4+ subsets from Type 1 diabetes patients.

Reverse transcription of all isolated RNA meant that expressed TCRB transcripts were sequenced. Repertoires were generated with immunoSEQ multiplex PCR, while TCRdb's copy carries only in-frame clones and drops some. This table holds approximately 250,000 clones, 24% found once. For these receptors, no antigen is known. The specimen sequenced was naive CD4+ T cells from blood. Receptor source: a young woman with type 1 diabetes.

This clone was seen a few times. V usage is TRBV18 and J usage is TRBJ1-1; D call uncertain. CDR1 is KGHSH, CDR2 LQKENI, per germline. Trimming left V 1 base short and J 0 bases short, with 12 bases between. CDR3 length: 16 amino acids. The CDR3 here is CASSPLLGEMNTEAFF. The CDR3 DNA follows: TGTGCCAGCTCACCACTGCTCGGGGAAATGAACACTGAAGCTTTCTTT.

This clone was observed a handful of times. The chain combines TRBV5-1 with TRBJ2-2; 9 positions match TRBD2. This CDR3 is built from 15 residues. The germline V gene encodes CDR1 SGHRS and CDR2 YFSETQ. V shed 0 bases and J 4 bases; nucleotides not matched to a gene: 1. CDR3 loop: CASSLVAGATGELFF. The CDR3 DNA is TGCGCCAGCAGCTTGGTAGCGGGAGCCACCGGGGAGCTGTTTTTT. The entire variable domain, with the rest obtained from reference TRBV5-1 and TRBJ2-2, is as follows: KAGVTQTPRYLIKTRGQQVTLSCSPISGHRSVSWYQQTPGQGLQFLFEYFSETQRNKGNFPGRFSGRQFSNSRSEMNVSTLELGDSALYLCASSLVAGATGELFFGEGSRLTVL.

This clone showed up just a few times. The rearrangement uses TRBV6-5 and TRBJ2-7; 8 positions match TRBD1. CDR1 is MNHEY, CDR2 SVGAGI, per germline. Trimming took 10 bases from V and 0 from J; bases not matched to a gene: 8. The CDR3 loop spans 14 amino acids. DNA for the CDR3: TGTGCCACAACCAGGGGGCCGACCTCCTACGAGCAGTACTTC. This sequence encodes CATTRGPTSYEQYF.

The chain employs TRBV2 and TRBJ2-7, with 7 bases fitting TRBD1. The CDR3 consists of 13 residues. Germline V gives CDR1 SNHLY, CDR2 FYNNEI. J lost 3 bases, V lost 5 bases, and 4 bases had no gene match. DNA for the CDR3: TGTGCCAGCAGTCCGGGACAGCACTACGAGCAGTACTTC. Translation: CASSPGQHYEQYF.

This clone was seen a few times. Other DNA sequences of this sample code for an identical CDR3. The chain links TRBV4-1 to TRBJ2-7; 12 bases align to TRBD2. Germline V gene sequence: CDR1 MGHRA, CDR2 YSYEKL. J gave up 1 base and V 1 base, and 2 bases lay outside the gene matches. The CDR3 is made up of 16 amino acids. CDR3 nucleotide sequence: TGCGCCAGCAGCCAAGGGACTAGCGGGATATCCTACGAGCAGTACTTC. Its protein is CASSQGTSGISYEQYF.

This clone was observed a few times. The chain recombines TRBV7-2 with TRBJ2-5, with 7 bases aligning to TRBD2. Per the germline V gene, CDR1 is SGHTA and CDR2 is FQGNSA. J lost 1 base, V lost 8 bases, and 10 bases had no gene match. The length of the CDR3 is 15 residues. CDR3 bases: TGTGCCAGCGGGCTGGGAGGGCGTCGCCAAGAGACCCAGTACTTC. It encodes CASGLGGRRQETQYF.

This clone has just a few counts. CDR3 in DNA: TGTGCCTGGGTGACAGGGAAGATGAACACTGAAGCTTTCTTT. Protein sequence: CAWVTGKMNTEAFF. This chain joins TRBV30 and TRBJ1-1, with 7 bases lining up with TRBD1. The CDR3 has 14 residues. V dropped 5 bases and J dropped 0; count of bases not matched to a gene: 6. CDR1 and CDR2 (germline): GTSNPN, SVGIG (reference sequence). The entire variable domain, with the rest obtained from reference TRBV30 and TRBJ1-1, is as follows: SQTIHQWPATLVQPVGSPLSLECTVEGTSNPNLYWYRQAAGRGLQLLFYSVGIGQISSEVPQNLSASRPQDRQFILSSKKLLLSDSGFYLCAWVTGKMNTEAFFGQGTRLTVV.

Here the CDR3 reads CASSLGYASYNEQFF. CDR3 DNA sequence: TGCGCCAGCAGCTTGGGTTATGCTAGCTACAATGAGCAGTTCTTC. This rearrangement joins TRBV5-1 to TRBJ2-1; D unresolved. V lost 0 bases to trimming and J lost 3 bases, with 10 bases between them. The CDR3 is 15 amino acids. Per germline, CDR1 SGHRS and CDR2 YFSETQ.

The V call is TRBV18, the J call TRBJ2-7; 7 bases map to TRBD1. Germline V gene data show CDR1 as KGHSH and CDR2 as LQKENI. J lost 2 bases, V lost 3 bases, and 7 bases had no gene match. CDR3 length equals 15 residues. CDR3 sequence reads: CASSPDRIPTYEQYF. The CDR3 nucleotides are TGTGCCAGCTCACCGGACAGGATCCCGACCTACGAGCAGTACTTC.

The V call is TRBV5-1, the J call TRBJ2-5; the match to TRBD2 covers 12 bases. The germline CDR1 and CDR2 sequences are SGHRS and YFSETQ. V lost 0 bases, J lost 1 base, and 4 bases stayed unmatched. CDR3 length: 17 amino acids. The DNA for the CDR3 is TGCGCCAGCAGCTTGGATCGGACTAGCGGGGCCCAAGAGACCCAGTACTTC. The encoded protein is CASSLDRTSGAQETQYF.

The chain has TRBV28 and TRBJ1-5; D is possibly TRBD1 (5 bases). The CDR3 has 13 residues. V was clipped by 8 bases and J by 1 base, with 9 bases between them. Germline loops: CDR1 MDHEN, CDR2 SYDVKM. CDR3 DNA sequence: TGTGCCAGCGGGGGGGTAAGCAATCAGCCCCAGCATTTT. Residues: CASGGVSNQPQHF.

The V and J genes are TRBV6-6 and TRBJ1-1; D call uncertain. Germline V lookup: CDR1 MNHNY, CDR2 SVGAGI (reference sequence). CDR3 length: 14 amino acids. Trimming took 2 bases from V and 0 from J, leaving 7 bases between them. In DNA form, the CDR3 reads TGTGCCAGCAGTTACCACAGCATGAACACTGAAGCTTTCTTT. Translation: CASSYHSMNTEAFF.

The chain joins TRBV5-1 to TRBJ2-7, with TRBD2 matching over 8 bases. This CDR3 contains 14 residues. CDR1 is SGHRS and CDR2 is YFSETQ in the germline V gene. The ends lost 3 bases at V and 2 bases at J; junction bases unmatched: 4. The CDR3 reads CASSSSGGPYEQYF. The CDR3 coding sequence is TGCGCCAGCAGCTCCTCGGGGGGGCCCTACGAGCAGTACTTC.

This sequence joins TRBV29-1 and TRBJ2-7; 11 bases align to TRBD1. Trimming at V came to 4 bases and at J to 3 bases, leaving 2 bases not matched to a gene. The CDR3 sequence is 13 residues long. The germline V gene encodes CDR1 SQVTM and CDR2 ANQGSEA. The CDR3 DNA is TGCAGCGTTGCCGGGACAGGGGGCTACGAGCAGTACTTC. It translates to CSVAGTGGYEQYF.

The V and J genes are TRBV9 and TRBJ2-1; TRBD2 matches at 11 bases. V shed 2 bases, J shed 7 bases, and the junction held 5 bases outside the gene matches. Germline CDR1 and CDR2: SGDLS and YYNGEE. This CDR3 is built from 15 residues. The CDR3 protein is CASSVTSGVSNEQFF. DNA of the CDR3: TGTGCCAGCAGCGTGACTAGCGGGGTTTCGAATGAGCAGTTCTTC.

This clone was observed a handful of times. J is TRBJ1-1 and V is TRBV30; no definite D call. The CDR3 length is 13 residues. Looked up from germline, CDR1 is GTSNPN and CDR2 is SVGIG (reference sequence). Trimming cost V 4 bases and J 4 bases, with 13 bases left between them. In DNA, the CDR3 is TGTGCCTGGACCAGGTCTGCGGGCACTGAAGCTTTCTTT. Its translation: CAWTRSAGTEAFF.

This clone was detected only a few times. The chain has TRBV4-2 and TRBJ2-3; 10 bases are a match to TRBD1. Losses at the gene ends were 1 base for V and 5 bases for J; bases not matched to a gene: 3. Germline lookup yields CDR1 LGHNA and CDR2 YNFKEQ. This CDR3 contains 15 residues. CDR3 in amino acids: CASSQGDRGRDTQYF. The CDR3 region has the DNA TGTGCCAGCAGCCAAGGGGACAGGGGAAGAGATACGCAGTATTTT.

This clone turned up a few times. The CDR3 here is CASSKQGIEETQYF. The CDR3 nucleotides read TGTGCCAGCAGCAAACAGGGAATAGAAGAGACCCAGTACTTC. The J gene is TRBJ2-5, the V gene TRBV5-6, with D possibly matching TRBD1 (6 bases). The CDR3 covers 14 residues. The germline V gene has CDR1 SGHDT and CDR2 YYEEEE. V lost 4 bases and J 3 bases, leaving 13 bases between the germline ends.

This clone was seen a few times. The V gene is TRBV5-1, the J gene TRBJ2-1, with TRBD2 identical over 12 bases. Germline V gene lookup returns CDR1 SGHRS and CDR2 YFSETQ. V lost 4 bases and J lost 2; bases outside the gene matches: 13. This CDR3 is built from 19 residues. The CDR3 sequence: CASSPRLAGVLGTYNEQFF. Here the CDR3 DNA reads TGCGCCAGCAGCCCGAGACTAGCGGGAGTCCTAGGAACCTACAATGAGCAGTTCTTC.

V usage is TRBV30 and J usage is TRBJ2-7; tentatively, D is TRBD1 (6 bases). Germline V gene sequence: CDR1 GTSNPN, CDR2 SVGIG (reference sequence). V was pared by 2 bases and J by 2 bases, with 16 bases between. The CDR3 totals 15 residues. The CDR3 nucleotides are TGTGCCTGGAGTCCCCTACTCAGGGGAACCTACGAGCAGTACTTC. As protein: CAWSPLLRGTYEQYF.

The rearrangement uses TRBV9 and TRBJ2-3; D is unresolved. This CDR3 region has 11 residues. Germline CDR1 is SGDLS and CDR2 is YYNGEE. Trimming left V 10 bases short and J 1 base short, with 7 bases between. The DNA for the CDR3 is TGTGCCTCCCACTGCACAGATACGCAGTATTTT. Amino acids: CASHCTDTQYF.

CDR3 in amino acids: CASSFTSGSPPGELFF. The CDR3, as DNA: TGTGCCAGCAGCTTTACTAGCGGGAGTCCCCCCGGGGAGCTGTTTTTT. This rearrangement joins TRBV7-3 to TRBJ2-2, with 11 positions matching TRBD2. After removal of 3 bases from V and 6 bases from J, the junction contained 6 bases not matched to a gene. Germline V gene sequence: CDR1 SGHTA, CDR2 FQGTGA. The CDR3 has 16 residues.

Only one count was recorded for this clone. The chain employs TRBV30 and TRBJ2-7, with 13 bases aligning to TRBD2. Per germline, CDR1 GTSNPN and CDR2 SVGIG (reference sequence). This CDR3 comprises 14 residues. Trimming removed 1 base from V and 6 bases from J; junction bases left unmatched: 3. This chain's CDR3 is CAWSGTSGRGEQYF. In DNA, the CDR3 is TGTGCCTGGAGTGGGACTAGCGGGAGAGGCGAGCAGTACTTC.

The CDR3 loop reads CASSLGEGYEQYF. CDR3 bases: TGCGCCAGCAGCTTGGGGGAGGGCTACGAGCAGTACTTC. The genes are TRBV5-1 and TRBJ2-7; 7 positions agree with TRBD2. V dropped 0 bases and J dropped 3; count of bases not matched to a gene: 0. Germline-derived CDR1 and CDR2 are SGHRS and YFSETQ. The CDR3 is 13 amino acids.

The chain uses TRBV29-1 and TRBJ2-5; TRBD2 agrees at 9 bases. After removal of 5 bases from V and 1 base from J, the junction contained 8 bases not matched to a gene. The CDR3 has 15 residues. The germline V gene has CDR1 SQVTM and CDR2 ANQGSEA. Here the CDR3 reads CSVNLRGRAQETQYF. The CDR3 region has the DNA TGCAGCGTTAACTTGCGCGGGAGGGCCCAAGAGACCCAGTACTTC.

This clone was picked up a small number of times. J is TRBJ2-7 and V is TRBV9, with D possibly TRBD2 on 6 matching bases. With 3 bases removed from V and 4 bases from J, the gap between germline ends came to 14 bases. Germline V CDR1 and CDR2: SGDLS, YYNGEE. The CDR3 runs 14 residues. In nucleotides, the CDR3 is TGTGCCAGCAGCGGTTCTAGCGCCTCATACGAGCAGTACTTC. It specifies CASSGSSASYEQYF.

The chain couples TRBV5-1 to TRBJ2-3, with a tentative D call TRBD1 (6 bases). The CDR3 is 14 amino acids. CDR1 is SGHRS, CDR2 YFSETQ, per germline. Trimming took off 0 bases at V and 4 bases at J, with 9 bases between the two ends. The CDR3, as DNA: TGCGCCAGCAGCTTGGGGTCAGGGGCAGATACGCAGTATTTT. Amino acids: CASSLGSGADTQYF.

The chain uses TRBV7-2 and TRBJ2-7; 8 bases are shared with TRBD1. This CDR3 region has 12 residues. J was trimmed by 4 bases and V by 5 bases; bases with no gene match: 1. Looked up from germline, CDR1 is SGHTA and CDR2 is FQGNSA. Here the CDR3 reads CASSRQGYEQYF. The CDR3 DNA follows: TGTGCCAGCAGCCGACAGGGGTACGAGCAGTACTTC.

This clone was detected only a few times. The V and J genes are TRBV12-5 and TRBJ2-1, with 9 bases identical to TRBD1. The ends lost 4 bases at V and 2 bases at J; junction bases unmatched: 6. The CDR3 runs 16 residues. The germline gives CDR1 LGHNT, CDR2 FRNRAP. The CDR3 loop reads CASGSWTGEAYNEQFF. The CDR3 region has the DNA TGTGCTAGTGGTTCTTGGACAGGGGAGGCCTACAATGAGCAGTTCTTC.

This clone was recorded a few times. V is TRBV4-2 and J is TRBJ2-1; possibly TRBD1 for D (6 bases). Looked up from germline, CDR1 is LGHNA and CDR2 is YNFKEQ. V lost 4 bases to trimming and J lost 1 base, with 14 bases between them. This CDR3 contains 16 residues. This chain's CDR3 is CASSLSDSLSYNEQFF. Here the CDR3 DNA reads TGTGCCAGCAGCCTCTCGGACAGTCTATCCTACAATGAGCAGTTCTTC.